The 11 T cell receptor beta chains below all came from one sample that was sequenced in a study of control samples from healthy donors and cancer patients. The repertoire was sequenced with immunoSEQ multiplex PCR; TCRdb's copy has only in-frame clones and lacks some. This table has 120,000 to 150,000 clones, 93% appearing once. Material for sequencing was blood. All receptors derive from a young man in good health.

In its sample, this clone was seen once. The chain has TRBV15 and TRBJ2-7; 7 nucleotides line up with TRBD1. The CDR3 is 13 residues long. The germline gives CDR1 LNHNV, CDR2 YYDKDF (reference sequence). Trimming cost V 10 bases and J 4 bases; bases outside gene matches: 10. CDR3 in amino acids: CAISRDRTYEQYF. In DNA, the CDR3 is TGTGCCATCTCCCGGGACAGAACGTACGAGCAGTACTTC.

The chain recombines TRBV21-1 with TRBJ1-6; the DNA was not used to check the table's D call, TRBD1. TRBV21-1 has pseudogene status. The CDR3 loop spans 15 amino acids. DNA of the CDR3: TGTGCCAGCGGAGGGACAGGGGAACTTAATTCACCCTTCCACTTT. This sequence encodes CASGGTGELNSPFHF.

This clone has just one count. This chain joins TRBV4-2 and TRBJ2-3, with 11 bases fitting TRBD2. Unmatched junction bases numbered 7, after V lost 1 base and J lost 7 bases. Germline CDR1 is LGHNA and CDR2 is YNFKEQ. The CDR3 length is 16 residues. In DNA form, the CDR3 reads TGTGCCAGCAGCCAAGCACGACTAGCGGGATCAAATACGCAGTATTTT. It codes for CASSQARLAGSNTQYF.

V and J are TRBV28 and TRBJ1-2, with D maybe TRBD1 (6 bases). In germline, CDR1 is MDHEN, CDR2 SYDVKM. The CDR3 is 15 amino acids. V lost 4 bases and J lost 2, with 14 bases in between. CDR3 nucleotides: TGTGCCAGCAGTTCTGAGACAGGTGTCAACTATGGCTACACCTTC. Translated, it gives CASSSETGVNYGYTF.

V and J are TRBV4-1 and TRBJ2-1; TRBD2 matches 7 bases. V dropped 3 bases and J dropped 7; count of bases not matched to a gene: 12. The CDR3 spans 16 residues. In germline, CDR1 is MGHRA, CDR2 YSYEKL. CDR3 in DNA: TGCGCCAGCAGCCAGCCCGGGCTGGGGGGGACTAATGAGCAGTTCTTC. It is translated as CASSQPGLGGTNEQFF.

V gene TRBV5-1 combines with J gene TRBJ2-7; D possibly corresponds to TRBD1 (6 bases). The V end lost 4 bases, the J end lost 0 bases, and 14 bases lay between the germline ends. Germline-derived CDR1 and CDR2 are SGHRS and YFSETQ. This CDR3 is built from 15 residues. This CDR3 is CASSPIQGHSYEQYF. The CDR3 nucleotides are TGCGCCAGCAGCCCGATACAGGGCCACTCCTACGAGCAGTACTTC.

V usage is TRBV7-9 and J usage is TRBJ1-1; D gene ambiguous. Germline V CDR1 and CDR2: SEHNR, FQNEAQ (reference sequence). The CDR3 runs 11 residues. V was shortened by 3 bases and J by 7 bases, with 6 bases between the two germline ends. The CDR3 is CASSFTREAFF. Written as DNA, the CDR3 is TGTGCCAGCAGCTTTACCCGTGAAGCTTTCTTT.

The chain couples TRBV9 to TRBJ1-1; D is unresolved. Deletions cut 1 base from V and 0 bases from J, with 7 bases between. The CDR3 is 14 residues long. Per germline, CDR1 SGDLS and CDR2 YYNGEE. This chain's CDR3 is CASSVPGLNTEAFF. For the CDR3, the DNA is TGTGCCAGCAGCGTACCCGGTTTGAACACTGAAGCTTTCTTT.

The chain carries TRBV28 and TRBJ2-7; D tentatively fits TRBD1 or TRBD2 (6 bases each). This CDR3 has 17 residues. CDR1 and CDR2 from the germline V gene are MDHEN and SYDVKM. The V end lost 5 bases, the J end lost 0 bases, and 20 bases lay between the germline ends. In DNA, the CDR3 is TGTGCCAGCAGTCCCCGCGGCCAGGGGAGGTTCTCCTACGAGCAGTACTTC. Translating gives CASSPRGQGRFSYEQYF.

This clone was picked up one time. The V call is TRBV7-9, the J call TRBJ1-5; unclear D gene. V lost 1 base, J lost 4 bases, and 14 bases lay in between. The CDR3 consists of 16 residues. Germline V gene data show CDR1 as SEHNR and CDR2 as FQNEAQ (reference sequence). CDR3: CASSLVGSGSNQPQHF. CDR3 DNA sequence: TGTGCCAGCAGCTTAGTCGGTAGCGGCAGTAATCAGCCCCAGCATTTT.

The gene calls are TRBV5-1 and TRBJ2-7, with D tentatively TRBD1 (6 bases). From germline, CDR1 is SGHRS and CDR2 YFSETQ. This CDR3 is 14 amino acids long. V lost 2 bases and J 5 bases, leaving 14 bases between the germline ends. CDR3 loop: CASSFRSRDNEQYF. Written as DNA, the CDR3 is TGCGCCAGCAGCTTTCGAAGCCGGGACAACGAGCAGTACTTC.